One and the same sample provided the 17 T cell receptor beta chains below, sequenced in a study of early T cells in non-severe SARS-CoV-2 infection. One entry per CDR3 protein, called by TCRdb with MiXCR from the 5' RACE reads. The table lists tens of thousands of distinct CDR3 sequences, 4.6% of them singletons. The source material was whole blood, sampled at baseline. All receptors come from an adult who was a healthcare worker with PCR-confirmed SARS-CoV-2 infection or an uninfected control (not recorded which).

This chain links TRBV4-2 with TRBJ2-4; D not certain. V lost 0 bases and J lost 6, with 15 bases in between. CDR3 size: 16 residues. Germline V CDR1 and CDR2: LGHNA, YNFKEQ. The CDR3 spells CASSQELALRGNIQYF. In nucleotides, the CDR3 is TGTGCCAGCAGCCAAGAACTCGCGCTCAGAGGAAACATTCAGTACTTC.

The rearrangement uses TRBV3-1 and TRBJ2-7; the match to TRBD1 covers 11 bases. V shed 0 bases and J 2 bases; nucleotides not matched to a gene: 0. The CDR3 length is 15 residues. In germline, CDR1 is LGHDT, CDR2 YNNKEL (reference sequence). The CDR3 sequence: CASSQEGQGAYEQYF. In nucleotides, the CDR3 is TGTGCCAGCAGCCAAGAGGGACAGGGGGCCTACGAGCAGTACTTC.

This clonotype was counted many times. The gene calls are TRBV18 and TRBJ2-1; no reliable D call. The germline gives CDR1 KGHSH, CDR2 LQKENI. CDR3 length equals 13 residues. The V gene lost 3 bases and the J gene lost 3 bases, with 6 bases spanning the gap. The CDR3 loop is CASSPPVYNEQFF. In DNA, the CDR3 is TGTGCCAGCTCACCCCCCGTCTACAATGAGCAGTTCTTC. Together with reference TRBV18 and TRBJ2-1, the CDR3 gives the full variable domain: NAGVMQNPRHLVRRRGQEARLRCSPMKGHSHVYWYRQLPEEGLKFMVYLQKENIIDESGMPKERFSAEFPKEGPSILRIQQVVRGDSAAYFCASSPPVYNEQFFGPGTRLTVL.

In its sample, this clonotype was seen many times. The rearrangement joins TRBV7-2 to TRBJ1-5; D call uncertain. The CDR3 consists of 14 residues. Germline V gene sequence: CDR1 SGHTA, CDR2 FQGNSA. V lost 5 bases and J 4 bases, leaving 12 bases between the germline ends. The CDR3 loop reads CASSPRTGNQPQHF. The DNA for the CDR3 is TGTGCCAGCAGCCCGCGGACCGGTAATCAGCCCCAGCATTTT.

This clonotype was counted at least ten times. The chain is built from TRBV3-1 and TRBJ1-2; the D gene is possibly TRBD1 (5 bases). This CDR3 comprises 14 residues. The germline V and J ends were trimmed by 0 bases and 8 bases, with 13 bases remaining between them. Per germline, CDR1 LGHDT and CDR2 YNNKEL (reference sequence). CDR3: CASSQEAGTGGYTF. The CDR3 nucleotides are TGTGCCAGCAGCCAAGAGGCCGGGACTGGCGGCTACACCTTC.

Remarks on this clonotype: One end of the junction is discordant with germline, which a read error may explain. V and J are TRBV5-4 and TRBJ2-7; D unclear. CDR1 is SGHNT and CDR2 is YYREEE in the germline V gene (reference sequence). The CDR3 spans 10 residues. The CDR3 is CASSAVNWNF. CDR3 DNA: TGTGCCAGCAGCGCAGTAAATTGGAACTTC.

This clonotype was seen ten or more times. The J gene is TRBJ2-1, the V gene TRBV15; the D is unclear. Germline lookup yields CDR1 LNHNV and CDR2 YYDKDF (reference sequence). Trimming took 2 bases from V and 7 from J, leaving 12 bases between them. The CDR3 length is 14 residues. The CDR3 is CATSRSGPVNEQFF. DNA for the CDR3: TGTGCCACCAGCAGATCCGGGCCGGTGAATGAGCAGTTCTTC.

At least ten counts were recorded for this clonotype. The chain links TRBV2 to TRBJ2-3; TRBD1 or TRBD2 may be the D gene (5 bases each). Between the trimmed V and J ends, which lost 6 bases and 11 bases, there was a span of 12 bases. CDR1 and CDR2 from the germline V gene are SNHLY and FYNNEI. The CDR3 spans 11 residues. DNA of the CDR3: TGTGCCAGCAGAGGGGAGATGGTGCAGTATTTT. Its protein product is CASRGEMVQYF.

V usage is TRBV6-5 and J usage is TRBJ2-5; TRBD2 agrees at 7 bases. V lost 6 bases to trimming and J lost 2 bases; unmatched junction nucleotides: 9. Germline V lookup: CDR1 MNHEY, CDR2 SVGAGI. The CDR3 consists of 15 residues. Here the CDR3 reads CASSPPGGRQETQYF. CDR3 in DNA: TGTGCCAGCAGCCCCCCCGGGGGGAGACAAGAGACCCAGTACTTC.

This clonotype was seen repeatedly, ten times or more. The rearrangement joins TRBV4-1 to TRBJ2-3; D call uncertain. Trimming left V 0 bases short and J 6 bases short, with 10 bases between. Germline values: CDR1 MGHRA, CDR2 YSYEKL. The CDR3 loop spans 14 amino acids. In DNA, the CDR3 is TGCGCCAGCAGCCAAGATGGAGCAACTGATACGCAGTATTTT. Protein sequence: CASSQDGATDTQYF.

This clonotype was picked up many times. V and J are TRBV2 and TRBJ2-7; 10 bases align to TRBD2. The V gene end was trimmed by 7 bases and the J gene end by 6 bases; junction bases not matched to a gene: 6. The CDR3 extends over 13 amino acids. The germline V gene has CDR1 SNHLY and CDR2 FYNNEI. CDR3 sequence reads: CASTASGRGEQYF. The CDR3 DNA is TGTGCCAGCACCGCTAGCGGGAGAGGCGAGCAGTACTTC.

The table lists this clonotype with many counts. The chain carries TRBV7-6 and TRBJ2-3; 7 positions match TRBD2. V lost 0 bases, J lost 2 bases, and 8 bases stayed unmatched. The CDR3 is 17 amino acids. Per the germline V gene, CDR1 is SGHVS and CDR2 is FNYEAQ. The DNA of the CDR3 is TGTGCCAGCAGCTTAGCACGGACTAGAGGGGCCACAGATACGCAGTATTTT. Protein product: CASSLARTRGATDTQYF.

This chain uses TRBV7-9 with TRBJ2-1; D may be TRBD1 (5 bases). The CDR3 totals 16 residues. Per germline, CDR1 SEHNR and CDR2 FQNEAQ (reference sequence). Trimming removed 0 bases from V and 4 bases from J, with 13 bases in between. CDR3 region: CASSLAVGPTYNEQFF. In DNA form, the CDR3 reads TGTGCCAGCAGCTTAGCGGTGGGGCCTACTTACAATGAGCAGTTCTTC.

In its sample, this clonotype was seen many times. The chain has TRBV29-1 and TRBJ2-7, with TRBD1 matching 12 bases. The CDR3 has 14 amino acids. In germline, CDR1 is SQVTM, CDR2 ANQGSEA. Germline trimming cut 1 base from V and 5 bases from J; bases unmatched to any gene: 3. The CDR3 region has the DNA TGCAGCGTTGAAGGAGGGACAGGGGGCGACGAGCAGTACTTC. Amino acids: CSVEGGTGGDEQYF.

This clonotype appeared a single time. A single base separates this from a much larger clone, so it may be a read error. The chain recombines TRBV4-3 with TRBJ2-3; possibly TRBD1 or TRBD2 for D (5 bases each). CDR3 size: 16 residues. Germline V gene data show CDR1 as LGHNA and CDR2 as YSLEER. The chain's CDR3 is CVSSQGPPTMLDTQYF. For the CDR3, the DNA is TGCGTCAGCAGCCAGGGACCGCCTACAATGTTAGATACGCAGTATTTT.

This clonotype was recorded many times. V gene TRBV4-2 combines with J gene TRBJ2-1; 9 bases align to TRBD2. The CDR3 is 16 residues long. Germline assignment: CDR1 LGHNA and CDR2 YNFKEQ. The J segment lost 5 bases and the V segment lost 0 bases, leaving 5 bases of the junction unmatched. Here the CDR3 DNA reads TGTGCCAGCAGCCAAGATGGGGCTAGCGGGGACAATGAGCAGTTCTTC. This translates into CASSQDGASGDNEQFF.

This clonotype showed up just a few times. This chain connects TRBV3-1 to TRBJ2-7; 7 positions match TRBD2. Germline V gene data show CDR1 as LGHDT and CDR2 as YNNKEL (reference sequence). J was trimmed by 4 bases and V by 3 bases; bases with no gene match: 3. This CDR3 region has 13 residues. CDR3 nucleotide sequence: TGTGCCAGCAGCCAGGGGAGGGAGTACGAGCAGTACTTC. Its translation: CASSQGREYEQYF.